This entry is about one T cell receptor (beta chain). Its recognized antigen is unknown. Base qualities are not recorded, but no much larger clone differs from it by a single base. The trial excluded patients who had a history of autoimmune disease or who were on systemic immunosuppression. Peripheral blood for TCR sequencing was drawn from every dose cohort at baseline, at cycle 4 day 1 and at cycle 7 day 1. Samples were obtained from an open-label, multicenter, first-in-human phase I dose-escalation trial of ivuxolimab. Adults with locally advanced or metastatic melanoma, renal cell carcinoma, hepatocellular carcinoma or head and neck squamous cell carcinoma were enrolled in the trial. CD4+ and CD8+ T cells were sorted separately from peripheral blood before TCR sequencing. These data are taken from a study of OX40 agonist ivuxolimab in advanced cancers. About the study as a whole: Ivuxolimab was an agonistic, fully human IgG2 monoclonal antibody directed against OX40 (CD134), a costimulatory receptor. Intravenous ivuxolimab was administered to patients every 2 weeks at six dose levels: 0.01, 0.1, 0.3, 1.5, 3 and 10 mg/kg. Among the 52 dose-escalation patients, 19 had hepatocellular carcinoma, roughly 15 melanoma, 9 renal cell carcinoma and 9 head and neck cancer. The dose-escalation cohort was 82.7% male with a mean age of approximately 60 years, ranging from roughly 23 to 90. Prior anti-PD-1, anti-PD-L1 or anti-CTLA-4 therapy was permitted, and approximately 40% of dose-escalation patients had received checkpoint inhibitors. Partial responses occurred in three dose-escalation patients, of whom one had hepatocellular carcinoma and two had cutaneous melanoma. The point of sequencing TCRbeta in the periphery was to test whether ivuxolimab changed TCR sequence diversity and drove clonal T-cell expansion. The paper covers the monotherapy dose-escalation part of the phase I ivuxolimab trial, which included N ≈ 52 patients. Paper-wide results and their limitations: In the 0.1-3.0 mg/kg groups, partial responders were among the patients with the lowest normalized peripheral clonal expansion, particularly in CD8+ T cells. On average, CD8+ T cells showed more expanded clones than CD4+ T cells after ivuxolimab. At doses of 0.1 to 3.0 mg/kg, clonal expansion of both CD4+ and CD8+ blood T cells was observed from baseline to week 6. Low levels of normalized T-cell clonal expansion were also shown by some nonresponding patients. The antigen specificity of the peripheral T cells that underwent clonal expansion was not determined.

Genomic DNA was extracted from sorted cells for sequencing of the TCRbeta CDR3 region. TCRbeta CDR3 regions were sequenced using the immunoSEQ Assay. Entries here come from immuneACCESS through TCRdb and include only in-frame sequences with V and J called. Some clones fail to appear in such tables; in the studies checked, an unresolved V gene covers under half of the shortfall, and the cause of the remainder is unknown. This sample holds approximately 77,000 clones; approximately 85% were observed only once. Of the sample, around 2.1% falls within the top ten clones. From a lookup of the germline V gene (reference sequence), CDR1 and CDR2 are LNHNV and YYDKDF. Measured from the cysteine to the phenylalanine, the CDR3 is 17 residues long. Just the 51-base CDR3 DNA is kept, in frame starting at base 1. The germline V end is reduced by 0 bases and the J end by 3 bases; junction bases left unmatched: 5.

The chain is encoded by TRBV15 joined to TRBJ2-3, and 11 junction bases match TRBD2. Specimen: CD4+ or CD8+ T cells sorted from blood, collected in a trial of the OX40 agonist ivuxolimab. The TCR originated in an adult with an advanced solid tumor such as melanoma, head and neck, liver or kidney cancer. The sequence in DNA is TGTGCCACCAGCAGAGATCTTAGCGGGGGGGCAACAGATACGCAGTATTTT. Translated, it reads CATSRDLSGGATDTQYF.